One sample yielded the 21 T cell receptor beta chains listed below, sequenced in a study of blood T cells in healthy people across ages. Primed by a sample-barcoded 5' primer and a J-beta primer mix, a second PCR proceeded for roughly 6 to 12 cycles. Each CDR3 protein gets one entry after TCRdb re-called the 5' RACE reads with MiXCR. Among fewer than 1,000,000 distinct CDR3 sequences listed, around 43% were seen once. Material for sequencing was blood. These receptors all come from a man in his 60s in good health.

The rearrangement uses TRBV21-1 and TRBJ1-4; the table's D call, TRBD1, was not checked against the DNA. TRBV21-1 counts as a pseudogene. This CDR3 is 19 amino acids long. The CDR3, as DNA: TGTGCCAGCAGCGCACCGGGACAGGGGGGACCGGGAACTAATGAAAAACTGTTTTTT. This codes for CASSAPGQGGPGTNEKLFF.

This chain uses TRBV6-2 or TRBV6-3 with TRBJ2-7, with D perhaps being TRBD1 or TRBD2 (6 bases each). The CDR3 covers 14 residues. The germline V gene has CDR1 MNHEY and CDR2 SVGEGT. V gave up 4 bases and J gave up 7 bases, with 17 bases separating them. The CDR3 loop reads CASSSRGEYNEQYF. CDR3 sequence (DNA): TGTGCCAGCAGTTCGAGGGGGGAATACAATGAGCAGTACTTC.

The chain has TRBV20-1 and TRBJ2-7; the D call may be TRBD1 or TRBD2 (6 bases each). Between the trimmed V and J ends, which lost 8 bases and 0 bases, there was a span of 14 bases. This CDR3 is 13 amino acids long. The V gene's germline CDR1 is DFQATT and CDR2 SNEGSKA (reference sequence). CDR3 loop: CSTKGGSSYEQYF. In DNA form, the CDR3 reads TGCAGTACTAAAGGGGGGAGCTCCTACGAGCAGTACTTC.

As concerns this clonotype: Germline is not matched at one junction end, which may reflect a read error. V gene TRBV28 combines with J gene TRBJ1-5, with TRBD1 identical over 7 bases. The CDR3 is 14 residues long. CDR1 and CDR2 (germline): MDHEN, SYDVKM. The CDR3 DNA follows: TGTGTCAGCAGTTTAACAGGGGTCGTTCAGCCCCAGCATTTT. As protein: CVSSLTGVVQPQHF.

This clonotype showed up just a few times. V is TRBV20-1 and J is TRBJ1-5; D unclear. This CDR3 comprises 14 residues. The ends were cut back, 0 bases at V and 6 bases at J, with 12 bases in the middle. CDR1 and CDR2 (germline): DFQATT, SNEGSKA (reference sequence). The CDR3, as DNA: TGCAGTGCTAGAGACCCCGGACCGGGTCAGCCCCAGCATTTT. It specifies CSARDPGPGQPQHF.

The rearrangement links TRBV29-1 to TRBJ1-1, with a weak D call TRBD1 (5 bases). Trimming removed 7 bases at V and 1 base at J, with 16 bases between. The CDR3 is made up of 14 amino acids. Per the germline V gene, CDR1 is SQVTM and CDR2 is ANQGSEA. CDR3 sequence: CSARRGGRNTEAFF. The DNA of the CDR3 is TGCAGCGCCCGACGGGGGGGGAGGAACACTGAAGCTTTCTTT.

In DNA form, the CDR3 reads TGCGCCAGCAGCTTGGCCACAGGGGGCTATTACGAGCAGTTCTTC. It specifies CASSLATGGYYEQFF. The rearrangement uses TRBV5-1 and TRBJ2-1; 9 bases map to TRBD1. Trimming removed 0 bases from V and 10 bases from J; junction bases left unmatched: 8. Germline-derived CDR1 and CDR2 are SGHRS and YFSETQ. This CDR3 spans 15 amino acids.

This clonotype has ten or more counts. The gene calls are TRBV6-5 and TRBJ1-1; D perhaps matches TRBD1 (6 bases). Trimming shortened V by 7 bases and J by 1 base, and 10 bases separated the two germline ends. Germline V CDR1 and CDR2: MNHEY, SVGAGI. The CDR3 covers 13 residues. This CDR3 is CASTLGGNTEAFF. The CDR3 coding sequence is TGTGCCAGCACCCTAGGGGGGAACACTGAAGCTTTCTTT.

The V call is TRBV9, the J call TRBJ2-5, with a possible D match to TRBD2 (7 bases). CDR1 is SGDLS, CDR2 YYNGEE, per germline. CDR3 size: 17 residues. The V end was cut by 0 bases, the J end by 11 bases, with 26 bases between. The CDR3 bases are TGTGCCAGCAGCGTAGGACTAGCTGGGGGGGGCTACAATGAGCAGTACTTC. Translation: CASSVGLAGGGYNEQYF.

This clonotype has only a few counts. The J gene is TRBJ2-5, the V gene TRBV29-1; the D call may be TRBD1 or TRBD2 (5 bases each). V dropped 8 bases and J dropped 5 bases, with 12 bases sitting between them. The CDR3 sequence is 11 residues long. Germline V gives CDR1 SQVTM, CDR2 ANQGSEA. CDR3: CSPGWGETQYF. In DNA, the CDR3 is TGCAGCCCAGGATGGGGGGAGACCCAGTACTTC.

This clonotype was recorded at least ten times. V is TRBV29-1 and J is TRBJ2-7; D gene uncertain. Trimming took 6 bases from V and 1 from J, leaving 13 bases between them. Germline CDR1 SQVTM, CDR2 ANQGSEA. This CDR3 comprises 13 residues. The CDR3 protein is CSVSGQLSYEQYF. CDR3 DNA: TGCAGCGTCTCCGGGCAACTTTCCTACGAGCAGTACTTC.

The chain is built from TRBV28 and TRBJ1-2; D remains ambiguous. CDR1 MDHEN and CDR2 SYDVKM come from the germline V gene. The CDR3 length is 12 residues. Trimming shortened V by 11 bases and J by 2 bases, and 12 bases separated the two germline ends. CDR3 DNA sequence: TGTGCCGGCCACACTGCAAACTATGGCTACACCTTC. It encodes CAGHTANYGYTF.

This clonotype was counted between two and nine times. This rearrangement joins TRBV28 to TRBJ2-3; D may be TRBD1 (6 bases). Germline CDR1 MDHEN, CDR2 SYDVKM. The CDR3 extends over 13 amino acids. Between the trimmed V and J ends, which lost 6 bases and 4 bases, there was a span of 11 bases. The CDR3 loop reads CASRRDMADTQYF. The CDR3 bases are TGTGCCAGCAGACGGGACATGGCAGATACGCAGTATTTT. The full variable domain, rest sourced from reference TRBV28 and TRBJ2-3, is DVKVTQSSRYLVKRTGEKVFLECVQDMDHENMFWYRQDPGLGLRLIYFSYDVKMKEKGDIPEGYSVSREKKERFSLILESASTNQTSMYLCASRRDMADTQYFGPGTRLTVL.

V and J are TRBV7-2 and TRBJ1-6; D may be TRBD1 (6 bases). Between the trimmed V and J ends, which lost 6 bases and 3 bases, there was a span of 15 bases. CDR1 and CDR2 from the germline V gene are SGHTA and FQGNSA. The CDR3 runs to 16 residues. The CDR3 here is CASRQAGQFYNSPLHF. In nucleotides, the CDR3 is TGTGCCAGCAGGCAGGCTGGACAGTTCTATAATTCACCCCTCCACTTT. The variable domain in full, with the rest retrieved from reference TRBV7-2 and TRBJ1-6, is GAGVSQSPSNKVTEKGKDVELRCDPISGHTALYWYRQSLGQGLEFLIYFQGNSAPDKSGLPSDRFSAERTGGSVSTLTIQRTQQEDSAVYLCASRQAGQFYNSPLHFGNGTRLTVT.

This chain connects TRBV6-6 to TRBJ2-3; 8 positions match TRBD1. The CDR3 length is 15 residues. Losses at the gene ends were 4 bases for V and 3 bases for J; bases not matched to a gene: 6. CDR1 MNHNY and CDR2 SVGAGI come from the germline V gene (reference sequence). CDR3 region: CASSSGRGRTDTQYF. The CDR3 DNA is TGTGCCAGCAGTTCCGGCAGGGGGCGAACAGATACGCAGTATTTT.

In its sample, this clonotype was seen many times. This chain joins TRBV27 and TRBJ1-5; tentatively, D is TRBD1 (6 bases). Germline V CDR1 and CDR2: MNHEY, SMNVEV (reference sequence). The CDR3 is 16 amino acids. V was cut by 3 bases and J by 0 bases, with 12 bases left in between. DNA of the CDR3: TGTGCCAGCAGTTTGAGGGGGGACAATAGCAATCAGCCCCAGCATTTT. Translated, it gives CASSLRGDNSNQPQHF.

This chain joins TRBV25-1 and TRBJ1-4; no firm D call. The CDR3 has 15 residues. V dropped 4 bases and J dropped 5 bases, with 14 bases sitting between them. Germline assignment: CDR1 MGHDK and CDR2 SYGVNS. This chain's CDR3 is CASSALNGGNEKLFF. The DNA of the CDR3 is TGTGCCAGCAGTGCCCTAAATGGTGGAAATGAAAAACTGTTTTTT.

The gene calls are TRBV9 and TRBJ1-2; D may be TRBD1 (6 bases). Trimming removed 0 bases at V and 5 bases at J, with 14 bases between. Germline V lookup: CDR1 SGDLS, CDR2 YYNGEE. This CDR3 is built from 15 residues. The CDR3: CASSVEDSSGYGYTF. In nucleotides, the CDR3 is TGTGCCAGCAGCGTAGAGGACAGTAGCGGATATGGCTACACCTTC. The whole variable domain, filled in from reference TRBV9 and TRBJ1-2, reads DSGVTQTPKHLITATGQRVTLRCSPRSGDLSVYWYQQSLDQGLQFLIQYYNGEERAKGNILERFSAQQFPDLHSELNLSSLELGDSALYFCASSVEDSSGYGYTFGSGTRLTVV.

V is TRBV7-9 and J is TRBJ2-3; D is undetermined. Germline V gene sequence: CDR1 SEHNR, CDR2 FQNEAQ (reference sequence). The CDR3 contains 15 residues. V was pared by 5 bases and J by 1 base, with 13 bases between. CDR3 nucleotides: TGTGCCAGCAGCATGTATCCCCGGGGCACAGATACGCAGTATTTT. Translation: CASSMYPRGTDTQYF.

The V call is TRBV5-1, the J call TRBJ1-2; a possible D gene is TRBD1 (6 bases). CDR3 size: 14 residues. Germline CDR1 SGHRS, CDR2 YFSETQ. Trimming took 4 bases from V and 3 from J, leaving 13 bases between them. CDR3 DNA: TGCGCCAGCAGCGCCCGACAGGCTGACTATGGCTACACCTTC. Its protein product is CASSARQADYGYTF.

V is TRBV15 and J is TRBJ1-2; D remains unclear. CDR3 length: 12 amino acids. Looked up from germline, CDR1 is LNHNV and CDR2 is YYDKDF (reference sequence). V gave up 0 bases and J gave up 6 bases, with 5 bases separating them. The DNA for the CDR3 is TGTGCCACCAGCAGAGATGAGGATGGCTACACCTTC. Translation gives CATSRDEDGYTF.